This T cell receptor beta chain derives from a study of blood T cell repertoires in COVID-19. Study at large: Acute and convalescent COVID-19 samples came from the United States, Italy and Spain.

In the original workflow: From reference gene primer amplification, estimates of nucleated cell counts were derived. Some clones are missing from TCRdb's copy, which holds only in-frame ones; the method was immunoSEQ multiplex PCR. That table furnishes V, J and clone size, whereas the DNA furnished D and trimming. Among approximately 120,000 clones listed, 65% to 85% were seen once. CDR3 length equals 15 residues. After removal of 5 bases from V and 6 bases from J, the junction contained 7 bases not matched to a gene. The germline V gene encodes CDR1 MNHEY and CDR2 SVGEGT. The sequencing input was peripheral blood. The chain employs TRBV6-2 or TRBV6-3 and TRBJ2-1; 10 nucleotides line up with TRBD1. This clonotype originated in a man aged 25 to 40 with COVID-19, enrolled during active disease. CDR3 DNA: TGTGCCAGCAGTACCGGGACAGGGGATCTCAATGAGCAGTTCTTC. Residues: CASSTGTGDLNEQFF.